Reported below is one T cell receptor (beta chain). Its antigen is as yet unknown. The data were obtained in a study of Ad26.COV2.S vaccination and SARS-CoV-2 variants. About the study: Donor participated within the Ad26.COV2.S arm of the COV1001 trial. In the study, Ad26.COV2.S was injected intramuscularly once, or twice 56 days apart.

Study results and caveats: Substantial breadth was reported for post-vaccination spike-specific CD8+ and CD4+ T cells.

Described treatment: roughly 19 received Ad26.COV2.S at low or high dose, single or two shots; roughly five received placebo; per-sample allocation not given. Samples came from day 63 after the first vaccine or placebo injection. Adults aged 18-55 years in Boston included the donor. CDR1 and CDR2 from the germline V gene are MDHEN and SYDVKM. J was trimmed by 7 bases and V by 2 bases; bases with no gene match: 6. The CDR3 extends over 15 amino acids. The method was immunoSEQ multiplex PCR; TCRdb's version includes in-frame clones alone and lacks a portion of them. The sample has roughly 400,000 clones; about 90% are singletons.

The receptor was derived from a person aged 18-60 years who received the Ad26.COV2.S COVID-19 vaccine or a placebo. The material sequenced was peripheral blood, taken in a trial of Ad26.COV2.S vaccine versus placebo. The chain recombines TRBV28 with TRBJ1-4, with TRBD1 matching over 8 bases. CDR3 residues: CASSLGQGAREKLFF. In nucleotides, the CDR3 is TGTGCCAGCAGTTTAGGCCAGGGGGCACGTGAAAAACTGTTTTTT.